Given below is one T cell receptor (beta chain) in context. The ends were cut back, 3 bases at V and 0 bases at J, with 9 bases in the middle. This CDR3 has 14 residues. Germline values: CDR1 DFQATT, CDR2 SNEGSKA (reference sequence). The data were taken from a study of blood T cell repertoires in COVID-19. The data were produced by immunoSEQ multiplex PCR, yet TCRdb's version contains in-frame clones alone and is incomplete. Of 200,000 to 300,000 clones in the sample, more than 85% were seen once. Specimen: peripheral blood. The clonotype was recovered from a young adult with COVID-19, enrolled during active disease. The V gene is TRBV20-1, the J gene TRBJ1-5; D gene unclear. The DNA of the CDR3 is TGCAGTGCTAGTTCGGCAGGTAGCAATCAGCCCCAGCATTTT. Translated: CSASSAGSNQPQHF.